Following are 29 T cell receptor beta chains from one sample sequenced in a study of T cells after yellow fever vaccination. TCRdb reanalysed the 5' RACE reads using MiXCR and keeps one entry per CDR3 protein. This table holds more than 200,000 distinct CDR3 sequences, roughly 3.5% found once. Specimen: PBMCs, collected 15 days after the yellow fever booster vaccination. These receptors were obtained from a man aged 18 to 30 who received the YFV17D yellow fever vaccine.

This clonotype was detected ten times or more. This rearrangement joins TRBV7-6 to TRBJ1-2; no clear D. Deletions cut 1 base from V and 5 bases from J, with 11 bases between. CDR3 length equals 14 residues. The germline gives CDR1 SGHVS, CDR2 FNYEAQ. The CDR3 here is CASSLGGSLYGYTF. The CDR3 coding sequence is TGTGCCAGCAGCTTAGGAGGCAGTCTTTATGGCTACACCTTC.

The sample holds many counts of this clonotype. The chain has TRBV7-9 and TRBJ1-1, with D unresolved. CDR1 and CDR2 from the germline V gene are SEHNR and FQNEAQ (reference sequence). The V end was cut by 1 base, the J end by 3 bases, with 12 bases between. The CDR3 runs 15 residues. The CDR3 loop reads CASSLGLVPYTEAFF. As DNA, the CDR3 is TGTGCCAGCAGCTTAGGTCTAGTTCCTTACACTGAAGCTTTCTTT. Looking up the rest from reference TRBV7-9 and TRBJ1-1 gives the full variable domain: DTGVSQNPRHKITKRGQNVTFRCDPISEHNRLYWYRQTLGQGPEFLTYFQNEAQLEKSRLLSDRFSAERPKGSFSTLEIQRTEQGDSAMYLCASSLGLVPYTEAFFGQGTRLTVV.

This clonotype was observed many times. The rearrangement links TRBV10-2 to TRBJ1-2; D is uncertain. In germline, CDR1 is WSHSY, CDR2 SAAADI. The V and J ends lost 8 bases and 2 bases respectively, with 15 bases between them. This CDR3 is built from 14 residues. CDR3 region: CASLIVGENYGYTF. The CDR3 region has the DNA TGCGCCAGCCTTATAGTGGGAGAAAACTATGGCTACACCTTC.

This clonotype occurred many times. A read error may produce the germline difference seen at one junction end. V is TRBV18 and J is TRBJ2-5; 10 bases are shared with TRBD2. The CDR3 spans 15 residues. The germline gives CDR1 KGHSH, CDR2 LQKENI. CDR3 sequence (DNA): TGTGCCAGCTCGCCACGGACTAGCGGACAAGAGACCCAGTACTTC. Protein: CASSPRTSGQETQYF.

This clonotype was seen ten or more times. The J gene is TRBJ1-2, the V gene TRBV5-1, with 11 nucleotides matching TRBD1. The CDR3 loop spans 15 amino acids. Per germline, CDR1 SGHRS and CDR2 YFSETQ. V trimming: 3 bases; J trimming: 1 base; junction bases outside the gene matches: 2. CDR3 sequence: CASSYGTGGNYGYTF. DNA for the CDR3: TGCGCCAGCAGCTACGGGACAGGGGGTAACTATGGCTACACCTTC. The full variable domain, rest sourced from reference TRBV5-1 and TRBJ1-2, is KAGVTQTPRYLIKTRGQQVTLSCSPISGHRSVSWYQQTPGQGLQFLFEYFSETQRNKGNFPGRFSGRQFSNSRSEMNVSTLELGDSALYLCASSYGTGGNYGYTFGSGTRLTVV.

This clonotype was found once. The CDR3 nucleotides are TGCAGCGTTGAGAGGGGGAGGTTGGGCTACACCTTC. It is translated as CSVERGRLGYTF. The gene calls are TRBV29-1 and TRBJ1-2; D might be TRBD1 (6 bases). There are 12 residues in the CDR3. Germline CDR1 SQVTM, CDR2 ANQGSEA. Trimming shortened V by 3 bases and J by 8 bases, and 13 bases separated the two germline ends. The whole variable domain, remainder taken from reference TRBV29-1 and TRBJ1-2, is SAVISQKPSRDICQRGTSLTIQCQVDSQVTMMFWYRQQPGQSLTLIATANQGSEATYESGFVIDKFPISRPNLTFSTLTVSNMSPEDSSIYLCSVERGRLGYTFGSGTRLTVV.

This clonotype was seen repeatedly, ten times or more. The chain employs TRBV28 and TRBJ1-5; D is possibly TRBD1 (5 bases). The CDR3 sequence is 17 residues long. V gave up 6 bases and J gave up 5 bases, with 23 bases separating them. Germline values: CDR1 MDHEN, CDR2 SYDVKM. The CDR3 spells CASSLRVSFSVDQPQHF. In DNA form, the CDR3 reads TGTGCCAGCAGCCTCAGGGTTTCGTTCTCGGTCGATCAGCCCCAGCATTTT.

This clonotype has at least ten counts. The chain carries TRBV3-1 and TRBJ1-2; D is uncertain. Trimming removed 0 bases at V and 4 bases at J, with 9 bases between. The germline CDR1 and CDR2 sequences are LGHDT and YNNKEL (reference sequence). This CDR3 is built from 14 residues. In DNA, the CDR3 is TGTGCCAGCAGCCAAGATGTCCAGCCCTATGGCTACACCTTC. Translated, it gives CASSQDVQPYGYTF.

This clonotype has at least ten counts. CDR3 sequence reads: CSVGVSDSRAFF. The CDR3 DNA follows: TGCAGCGTTGGGGTATCCGATTCTCGAGCTTTCTTT. This chain connects TRBV29-1 to TRBJ1-1; no clear D. Germline values: CDR1 SQVTM, CDR2 ANQGSEA. The CDR3 contains 12 residues. The V gene lost 4 bases and the J gene lost 10 bases, with 16 bases spanning the gap.

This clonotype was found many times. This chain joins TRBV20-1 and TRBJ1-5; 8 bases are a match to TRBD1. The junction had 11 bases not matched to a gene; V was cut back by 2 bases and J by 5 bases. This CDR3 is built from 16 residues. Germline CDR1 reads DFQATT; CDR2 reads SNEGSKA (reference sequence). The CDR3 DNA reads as TGCAGTGCTAGACTCGGACAGGGAAAGGGGGATCAGCCCCAGCATTTT. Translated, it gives CSARLGQGKGDQPQHF.

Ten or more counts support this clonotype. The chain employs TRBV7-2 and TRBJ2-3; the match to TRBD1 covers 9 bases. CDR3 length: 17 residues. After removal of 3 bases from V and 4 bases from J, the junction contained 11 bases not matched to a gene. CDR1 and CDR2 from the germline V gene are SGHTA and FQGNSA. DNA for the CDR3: TGTGCCAGCAGCTTGAACCCGGGACAGGGCATTGCAGATACGCAGTATTTT. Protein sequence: CASSLNPGQGIADTQYF.

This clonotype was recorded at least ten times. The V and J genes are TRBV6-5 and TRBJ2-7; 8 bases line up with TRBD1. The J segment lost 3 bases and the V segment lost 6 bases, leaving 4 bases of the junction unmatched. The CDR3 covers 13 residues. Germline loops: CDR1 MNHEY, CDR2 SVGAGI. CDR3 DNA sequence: TGTGCCAGCAGGCGACAGGGGTACTACGAGCAGTACGTC. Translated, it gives CASRRQGYYEQYV.

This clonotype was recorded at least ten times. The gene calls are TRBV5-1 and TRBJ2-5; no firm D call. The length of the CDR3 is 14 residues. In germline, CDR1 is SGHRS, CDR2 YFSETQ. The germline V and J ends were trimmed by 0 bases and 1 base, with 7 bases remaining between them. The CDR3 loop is CASSLGQLQETQYF. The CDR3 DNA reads TGCGCCAGCAGCTTGGGTCAGCTCCAAGAGACCCAGTACTTC.

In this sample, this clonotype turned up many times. The CDR3 DNA sequence: TGCGCCAGCAGCCATGCAGGGATTGCTGAAGCTTTCTTT. This gives the protein CASSHAGIAEAFF. V usage is TRBV5-1 and J usage is TRBJ1-1; the D gene is possibly TRBD1 (5 bases). The CDR3 is 13 residues long. The V and J ends lost 4 bases and 6 bases respectively, with 13 bases between them. Germline-derived CDR1 and CDR2 are SGHRS and YFSETQ.

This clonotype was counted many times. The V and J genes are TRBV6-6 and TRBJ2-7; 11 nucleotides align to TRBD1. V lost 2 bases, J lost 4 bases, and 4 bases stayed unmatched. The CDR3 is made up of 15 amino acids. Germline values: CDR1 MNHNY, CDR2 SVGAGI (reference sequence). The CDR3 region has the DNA TGTGCCAGCAGTTACGGGACAGGGGGTGCTTACGAGCAGTACTTC. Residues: CASSYGTGGAYEQYF.

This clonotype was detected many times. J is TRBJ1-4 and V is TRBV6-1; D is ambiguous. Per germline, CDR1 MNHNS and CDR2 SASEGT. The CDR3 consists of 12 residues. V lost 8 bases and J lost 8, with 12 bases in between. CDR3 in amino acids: CASVSLEEKLFF. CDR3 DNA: TGTGCCAGCGTTAGTTTAGAAGAAAAACTGTTTTTT.

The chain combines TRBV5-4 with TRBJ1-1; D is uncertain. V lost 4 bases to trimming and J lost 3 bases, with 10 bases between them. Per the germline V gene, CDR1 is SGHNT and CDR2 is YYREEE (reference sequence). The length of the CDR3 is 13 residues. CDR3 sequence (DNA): TGTGCCAGCAGCCCGACGGCCGACACTGAAGCTTTCTTT. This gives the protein CASSPTADTEAFF. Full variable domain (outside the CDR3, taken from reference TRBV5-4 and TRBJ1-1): ETGVTQSPTHLIKTRGQQVTLRCSSQSGHNTVSWYQQALGQGPQFIFQYYREEENGRGNFPPRFSGLQFPNYSSELNVNALELDDSALYLCASSPTADTEAFFGQGTRLTVV.

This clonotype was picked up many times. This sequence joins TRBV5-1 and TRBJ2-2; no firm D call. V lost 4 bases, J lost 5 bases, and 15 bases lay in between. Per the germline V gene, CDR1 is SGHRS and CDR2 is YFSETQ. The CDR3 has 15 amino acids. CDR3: CASSPVGFGTGELFF. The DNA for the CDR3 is TGCGCCAGCAGCCCGGTGGGGTTCGGGACCGGGGAGCTGTTTTTT. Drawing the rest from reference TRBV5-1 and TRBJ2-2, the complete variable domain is KAGVTQTPRYLIKTRGQQVTLSCSPISGHRSVSWYQQTPGQGLQFLFEYFSETQRNKGNFPGRFSGRQFSNSRSEMNVSTLELGDSALYLCASSPVGFGTGELFFGEGSRLTVL.

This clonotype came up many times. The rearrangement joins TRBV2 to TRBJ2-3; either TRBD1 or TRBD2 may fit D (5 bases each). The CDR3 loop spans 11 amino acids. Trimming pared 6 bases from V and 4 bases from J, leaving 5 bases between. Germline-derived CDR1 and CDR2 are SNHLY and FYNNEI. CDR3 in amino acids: CASRGPDTQYF. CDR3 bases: TGTGCCAGCAGGGGACCAGATACGCAGTATTTT.

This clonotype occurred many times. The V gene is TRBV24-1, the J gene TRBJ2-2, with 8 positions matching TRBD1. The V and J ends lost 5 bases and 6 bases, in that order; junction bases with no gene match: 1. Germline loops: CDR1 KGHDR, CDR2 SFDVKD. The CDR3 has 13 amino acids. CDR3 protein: CATSGTGSGELFF. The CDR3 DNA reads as TGTGCCACCAGTGGGACAGGGTCCGGGGAGCTGTTTTTT.

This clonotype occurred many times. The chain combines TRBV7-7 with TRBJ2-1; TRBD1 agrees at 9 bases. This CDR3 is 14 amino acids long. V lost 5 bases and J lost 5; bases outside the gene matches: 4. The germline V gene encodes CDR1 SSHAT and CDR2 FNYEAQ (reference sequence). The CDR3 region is CASSRDRANNEQFF. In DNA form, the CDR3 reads TGTGCCAGCAGCCGGGACAGGGCGAACAATGAGCAGTTCTTC.

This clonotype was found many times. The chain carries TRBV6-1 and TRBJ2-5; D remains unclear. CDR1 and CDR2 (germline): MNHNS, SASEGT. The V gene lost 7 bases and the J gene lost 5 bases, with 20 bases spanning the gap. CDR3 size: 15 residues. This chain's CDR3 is CASTAASASEETQYF. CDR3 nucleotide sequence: TGTGCCAGCACAGCCGCTTCGGCTAGTGAGGAGACCCAGTACTTC.

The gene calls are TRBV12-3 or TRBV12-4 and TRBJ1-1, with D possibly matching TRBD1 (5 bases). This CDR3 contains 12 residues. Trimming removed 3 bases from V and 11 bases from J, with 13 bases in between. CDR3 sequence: CASSLGPGRAFF. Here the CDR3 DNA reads TGTGCCAGCAGTTTGGGGCCAGGGAGGGCTTTCTTT.

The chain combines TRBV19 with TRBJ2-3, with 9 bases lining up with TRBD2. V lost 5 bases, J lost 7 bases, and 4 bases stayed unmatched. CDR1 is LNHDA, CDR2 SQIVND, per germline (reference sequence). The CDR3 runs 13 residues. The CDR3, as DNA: TGTGCCAGTAGTGGAAGCGGGGGGTATACGCAGTATTTT. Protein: CASSGSGGYTQYF.

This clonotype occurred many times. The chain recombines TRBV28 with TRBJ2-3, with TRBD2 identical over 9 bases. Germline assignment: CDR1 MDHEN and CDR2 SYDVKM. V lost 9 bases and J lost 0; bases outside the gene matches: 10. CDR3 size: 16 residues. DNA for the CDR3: TGTGCCAGGGAAGCGGGGGGACCTTCTAGCACAGATACGCAGTATTTT. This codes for CAREAGGPSSTDTQYF.

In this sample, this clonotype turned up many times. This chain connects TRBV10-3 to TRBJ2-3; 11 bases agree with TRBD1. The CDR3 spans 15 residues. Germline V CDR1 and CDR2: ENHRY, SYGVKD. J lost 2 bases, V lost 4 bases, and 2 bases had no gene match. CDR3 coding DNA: TGTGCCATCAGTGCGGACAGGGGGCCCACAGATACGCAGTATTTT. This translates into CAISADRGPTDTQYF.

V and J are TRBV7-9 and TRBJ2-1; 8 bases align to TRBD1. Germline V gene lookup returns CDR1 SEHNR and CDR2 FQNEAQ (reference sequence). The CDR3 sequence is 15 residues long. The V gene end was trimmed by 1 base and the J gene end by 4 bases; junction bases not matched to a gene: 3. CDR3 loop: CASSLVGTGYNEQFF. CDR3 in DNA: TGTGCCAGCAGCTTAGTGGGGACAGGTTACAATGAGCAGTTCTTC.

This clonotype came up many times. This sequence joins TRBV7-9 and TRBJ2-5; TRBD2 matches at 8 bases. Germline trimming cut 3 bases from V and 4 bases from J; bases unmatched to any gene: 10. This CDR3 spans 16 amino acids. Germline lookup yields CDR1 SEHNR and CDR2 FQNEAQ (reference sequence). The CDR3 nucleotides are TGTGCCAGCAGCTTTGTCGGGGGGGCTTTTGGAGAGACCCAGTACTTC. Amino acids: CASSFVGGAFGETQYF.

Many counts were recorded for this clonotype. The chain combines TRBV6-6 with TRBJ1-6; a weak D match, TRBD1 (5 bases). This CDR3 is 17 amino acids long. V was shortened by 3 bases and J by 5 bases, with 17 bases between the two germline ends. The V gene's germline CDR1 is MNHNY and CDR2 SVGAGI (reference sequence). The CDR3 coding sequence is TGTGCCAGCAGTTATTTGAGGGTGTCAGGGAATAATTCACCCCTCCACTTT. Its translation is CASSYLRVSGNNSPLHF.